These 3 T cell receptor beta chains were sequenced from one sample in a study of CD8 T cells in ankylosing spondylitis. Study observations and caveats: Blood from ankylosing spondylitis patients appeared to carry a characteristic roughly 8-variant TCR beta motif.

Using its own MiXCR run on the 5' RACE reads, TCRdb lists one record per CDR3 protein. This sample has 100,000 to 150,000 distinct CDR3 sequences; about a sixth occur once, and the top ten carry roughly a third. These receptors are not linked to any known antigen. Sample: blood, either unsorted or a sorted T cell fraction (not recorded which). Receptors originate from a male donor with ankylosing spondylitis.

This clonotype was recorded a few times. V gene TRBV29-1 combines with J gene TRBJ1-2; no clear D. V was clipped by 4 bases and J by 0 bases, with 15 bases between them. This CDR3 is built from 15 residues. CDR1 and CDR2 (germline): SQVTM, ANQGSEA. The CDR3 DNA reads TGCAGCGTTGGAGTTCGGGGAGAAGCTAACTATGGCTACACCTTC. This encodes CSVGVRGEANYGYTF.

This clonotype was seen ten or more times. This rearrangement joins TRBV2 to TRBJ2-7, with D possibly being TRBD2 (6 bases). Trimming removed 8 bases from V and 3 bases from J, with 8 bases in between. The CDR3 has 11 residues. From germline, CDR1 is SNHLY and CDR2 FYNNEI. CDR3 sequence (DNA): TGTGCCAGCCTGCGGGACTACGAGCAGTACTTC. As protein: CASLRDYEQYF.

The CDR3 sequence is CASSNSGAYNEQFF. The CDR3 region has the DNA TGTGCCAGCAGTAATAGCGGAGCTTACAATGAGCAGTTCTTC. The V call is TRBV6-1, the J call TRBJ2-1; maybe TRBD2 (6 bases). CDR3 length: 14 amino acids. Germline V gene data show CDR1 as MNHNS and CDR2 as SASEGT. V was clipped by 5 bases and J by 4 bases, with 12 bases between them.